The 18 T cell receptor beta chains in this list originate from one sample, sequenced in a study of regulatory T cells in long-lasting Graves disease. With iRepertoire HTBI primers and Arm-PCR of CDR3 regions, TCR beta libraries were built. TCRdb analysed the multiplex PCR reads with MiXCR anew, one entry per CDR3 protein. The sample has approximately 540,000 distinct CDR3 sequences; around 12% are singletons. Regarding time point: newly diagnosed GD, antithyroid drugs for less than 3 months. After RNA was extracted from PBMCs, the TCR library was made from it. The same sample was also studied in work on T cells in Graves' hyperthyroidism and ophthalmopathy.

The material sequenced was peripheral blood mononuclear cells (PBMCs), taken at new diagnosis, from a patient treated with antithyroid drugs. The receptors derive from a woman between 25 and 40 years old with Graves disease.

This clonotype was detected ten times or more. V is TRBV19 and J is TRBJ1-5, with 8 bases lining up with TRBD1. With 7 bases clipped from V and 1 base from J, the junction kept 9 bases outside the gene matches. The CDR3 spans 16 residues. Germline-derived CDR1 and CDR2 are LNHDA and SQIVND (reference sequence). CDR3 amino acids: CASNLQGAWSNQPQHF. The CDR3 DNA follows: TGTGCCAGTAACCTTCAGGGGGCTTGGAGCAATCAGCCCCAGCATTTT.

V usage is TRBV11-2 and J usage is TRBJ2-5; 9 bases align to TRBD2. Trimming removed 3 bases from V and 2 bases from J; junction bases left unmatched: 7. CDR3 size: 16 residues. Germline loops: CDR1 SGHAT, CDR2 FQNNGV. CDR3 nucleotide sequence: TGTGCCAGCAGCTTCGGTAGCGGGGGATTTCAAGAGACCCAGTACTTC. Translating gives CASSFGSGGFQETQYF.

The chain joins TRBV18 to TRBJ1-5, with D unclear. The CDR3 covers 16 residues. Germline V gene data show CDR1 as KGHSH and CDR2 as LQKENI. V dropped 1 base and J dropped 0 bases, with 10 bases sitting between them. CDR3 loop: CASSPQGSNSNQPQHF. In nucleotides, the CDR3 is TGTGCCAGCTCACCACAGGGATCGAATAGCAATCAGCCCCAGCATTTT.

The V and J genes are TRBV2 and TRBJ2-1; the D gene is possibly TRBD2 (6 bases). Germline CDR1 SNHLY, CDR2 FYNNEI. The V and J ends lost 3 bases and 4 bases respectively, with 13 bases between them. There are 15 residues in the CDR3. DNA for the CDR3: TGTGCCAGCAGTGATCCTAGCGTGGGATACAATGAGCAGTTCTTC. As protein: CASSDPSVGYNEQFF.

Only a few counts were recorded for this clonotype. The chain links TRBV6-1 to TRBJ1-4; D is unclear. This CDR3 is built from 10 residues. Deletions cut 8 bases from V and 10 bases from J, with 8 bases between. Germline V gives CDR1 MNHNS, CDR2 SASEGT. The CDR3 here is CASEGVKLFF. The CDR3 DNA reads TGTGCCAGCGAAGGCGTAAAACTGTTTTTT.

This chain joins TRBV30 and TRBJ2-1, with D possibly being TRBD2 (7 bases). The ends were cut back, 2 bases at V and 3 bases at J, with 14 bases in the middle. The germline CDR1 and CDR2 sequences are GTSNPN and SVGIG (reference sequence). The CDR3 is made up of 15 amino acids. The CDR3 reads CAWSRGGGIYNEQFF. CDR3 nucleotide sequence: TGTGCCTGGAGTCGAGGGGGGGGGATCTACAATGAGCAGTTCTTC.

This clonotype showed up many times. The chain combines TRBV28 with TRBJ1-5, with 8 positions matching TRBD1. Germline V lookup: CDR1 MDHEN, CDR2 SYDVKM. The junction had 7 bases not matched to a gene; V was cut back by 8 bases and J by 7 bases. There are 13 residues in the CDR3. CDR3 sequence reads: CASCCDRGQPQHF. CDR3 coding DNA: TGTGCCAGCTGTTGCGACAGGGGACAGCCCCAGCATTTT.

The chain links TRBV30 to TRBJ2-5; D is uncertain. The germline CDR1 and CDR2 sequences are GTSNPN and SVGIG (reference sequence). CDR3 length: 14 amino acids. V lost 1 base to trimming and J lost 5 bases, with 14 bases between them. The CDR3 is CAWSAPLGIETQYF. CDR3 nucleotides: TGTGCCTGGAGTGCCCCCTTGGGGATCGAGACCCAGTACTTC.

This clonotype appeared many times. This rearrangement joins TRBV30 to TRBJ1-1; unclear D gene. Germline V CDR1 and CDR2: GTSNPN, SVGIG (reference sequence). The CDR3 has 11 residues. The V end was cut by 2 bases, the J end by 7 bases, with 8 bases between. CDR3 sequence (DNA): TGTGCCTGGAGTATAAGGCTTGAAGCTTTCTTT. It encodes CAWSIRLEAFF.

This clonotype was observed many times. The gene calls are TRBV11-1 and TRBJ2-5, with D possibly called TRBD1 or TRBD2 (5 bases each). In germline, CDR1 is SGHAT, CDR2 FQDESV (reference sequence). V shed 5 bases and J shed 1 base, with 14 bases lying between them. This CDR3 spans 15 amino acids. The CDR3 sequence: CASSPPRDAQETQYF. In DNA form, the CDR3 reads TGTGCCAGCAGCCCCCCACGGGACGCCCAAGAGACCCAGTACTTC.

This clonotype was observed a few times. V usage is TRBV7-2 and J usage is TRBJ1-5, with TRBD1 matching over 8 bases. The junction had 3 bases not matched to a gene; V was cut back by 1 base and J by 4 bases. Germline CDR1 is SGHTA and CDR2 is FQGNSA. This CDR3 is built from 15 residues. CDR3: CASSLGTGYNQPQHF. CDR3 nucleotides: TGTGCCAGCAGCTTAGGGACAGGGTATAATCAGCCCCAGCATTTT.

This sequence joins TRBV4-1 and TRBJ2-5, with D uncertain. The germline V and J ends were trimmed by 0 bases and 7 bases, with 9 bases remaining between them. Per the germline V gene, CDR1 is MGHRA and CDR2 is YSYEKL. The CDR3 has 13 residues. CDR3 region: CASSQEGLGTQYF. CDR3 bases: TGCGCCAGCAGCCAAGAGGGGTTAGGGACCCAGTACTTC.

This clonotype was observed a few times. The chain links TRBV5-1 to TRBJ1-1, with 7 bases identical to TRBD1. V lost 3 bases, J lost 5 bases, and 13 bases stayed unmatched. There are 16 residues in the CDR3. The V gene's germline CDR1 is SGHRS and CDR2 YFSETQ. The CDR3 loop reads CASSYRSQGVSTEAFF. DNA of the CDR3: TGCGCCAGCAGCTACCGATCCCAGGGGGTCTCAACTGAAGCTTTCTTT.

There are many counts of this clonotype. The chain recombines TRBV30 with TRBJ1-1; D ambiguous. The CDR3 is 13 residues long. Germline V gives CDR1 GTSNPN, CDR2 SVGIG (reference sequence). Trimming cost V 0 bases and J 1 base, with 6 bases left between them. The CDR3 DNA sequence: TGTGCCTGGAGTGTACAGCGGAACACTGAAGCTTTCTTT. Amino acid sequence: CAWSVQRNTEAFF.

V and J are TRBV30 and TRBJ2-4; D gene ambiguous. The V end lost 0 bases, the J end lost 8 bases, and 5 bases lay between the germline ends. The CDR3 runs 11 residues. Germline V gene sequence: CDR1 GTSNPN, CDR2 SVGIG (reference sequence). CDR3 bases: TGTGCCTGGAGTGTAGTCGACATTCAGTACTTC. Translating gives CAWSVVDIQYF.

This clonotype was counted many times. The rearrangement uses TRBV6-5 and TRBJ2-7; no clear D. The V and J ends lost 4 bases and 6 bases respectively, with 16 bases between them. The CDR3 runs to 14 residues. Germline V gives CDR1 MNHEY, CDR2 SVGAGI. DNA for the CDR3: TGTGCCAGCAGTTGGATAGAGACCGGCGGCGAGCAGTACTTC. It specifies CASSWIETGGEQYF.

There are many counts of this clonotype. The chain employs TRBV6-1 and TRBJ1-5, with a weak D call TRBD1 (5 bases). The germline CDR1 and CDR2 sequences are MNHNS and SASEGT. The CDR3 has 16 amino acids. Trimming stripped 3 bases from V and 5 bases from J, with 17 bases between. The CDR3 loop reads CASSDNFREADQPQHF. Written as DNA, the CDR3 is TGTGCCAGCAGTGACAATTTCAGGGAGGCTGATCAGCCCCAGCATTTT.

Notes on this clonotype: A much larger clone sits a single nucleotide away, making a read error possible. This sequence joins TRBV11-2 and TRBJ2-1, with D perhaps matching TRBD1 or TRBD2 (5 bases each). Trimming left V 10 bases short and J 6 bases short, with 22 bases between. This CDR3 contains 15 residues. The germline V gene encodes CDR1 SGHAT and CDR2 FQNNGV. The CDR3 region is CATKMTQGPGNEQFF. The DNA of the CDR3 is TGTGCCACCAAAATGACCCAGGGACCGGGCAATGAGCAGTTCTTC.